Described below is a single T cell receptor (beta chain) sequence and its context. The antigen is undetermined. The data originate from a study of blood T cells in healthy people across ages. CDR3 length: 13 residues. Germline loops: CDR1 GTSNPN, CDR2 SVGIG (reference sequence). V was cut by 1 base and J by 0 bases, with 6 bases left in between. General study points: Age brought a roughly linear fall in TCR beta diversity measured per million T cells. Whereas aged donors had fewer naive CD4+ cells, long-lived donors had more of them and higher diversity. Researchers report that TCR beta diversity correlated strongly with naive T cell percentage. Unknown CMV status may confound age-related changes in expanded clones.

Using a J-beta primer mix together with a sample-barcoded 5' primer, a second PCR was run for roughly 6 to 12 cycles. From the 5' RACE reads, TCRdb called clonotypes with MiXCR, one entry per CDR3 protein. The sample lists around 500,000 distinct CDR3 sequences; roughly 48% were seen once. This TCR derives from a man older than 75 in good health. The chain recombines TRBV30 with TRBJ1-1; D is undetermined. Sequencing input: blood. CDR3: CAWSGGVNTEAFF. The CDR3 DNA reads as TGTGCCTGGAGTGGAGGAGTGAACACTGAAGCTTTCTTT.